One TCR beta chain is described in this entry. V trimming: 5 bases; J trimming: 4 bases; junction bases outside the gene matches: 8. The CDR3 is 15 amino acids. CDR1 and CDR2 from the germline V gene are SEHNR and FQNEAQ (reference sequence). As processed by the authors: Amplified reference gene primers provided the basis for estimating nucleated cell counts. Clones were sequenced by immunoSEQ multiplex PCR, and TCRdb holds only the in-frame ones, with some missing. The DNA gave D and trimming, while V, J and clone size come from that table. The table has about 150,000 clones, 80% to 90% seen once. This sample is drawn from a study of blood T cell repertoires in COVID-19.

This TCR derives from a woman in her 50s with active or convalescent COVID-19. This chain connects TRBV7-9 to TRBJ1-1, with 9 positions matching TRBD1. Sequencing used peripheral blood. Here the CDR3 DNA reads TGTGCCAGCAGCCGTGGGACAGGGCGGTTCACTGAAGCTTTCTTT. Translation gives CASSRGTGRFTEAFF.